The clone carrying this TCR beta chain has more than one count but fewer than ten. What it recognizes is unknown. This sample was included in a study of shared clonotypes between healthy human individuals. Findings of the study overall: Clonotype sharing across a few donors was observed for around 5% of naive CD4 clonotypes.

Assay: immunoSEQ multiplex PCR; the TCRdb copy retains only in-frame clones and omits some. The sample holds approximately 740,000 clones, over 90% seen once. Naive CD8 cells lacked CD45RO and underwent positive selection for CCR7, leaving out terminally differentiated effector memory CD45RA+ cells. The sample taken for sequencing was naive CD8+ T cells sorted from blood. This sequence originates from a man aged 25-45 years in good health.

The CDR3 bases are TGTGCCAGCAGCGTGGGGGTAGCGGGAGTCTACGAGCAGTACTTC. Translated, it gives CASSVGVAGVYEQYF. This chain uses TRBV11-2 with TRBJ2-7; 9 nucleotides agree with TRBD2. This CDR3 is 15 amino acids long. Germline CDR1 is SGHAT and CDR2 is FQNNGV. With 5 bases clipped from V and 3 bases from J, the junction kept 8 bases outside the gene matches.